Presented here are 8 T cell receptor beta chains from one specimen sequenced in a study of low-dose radiotherapy and immunotherapy resistance in tumors. Gene-specific TRAV and TRBV primers were used for first-strand cDNA, covering alpha and beta chains. Using a constant-region primer together with a V-primer adapter, TCRs were subjected to around 20 PCR cycles of amplification. In TCRdb, the reads were re-called with MiXCR into one record per CDR3 protein. The table shows some 71,000 distinct CDR3 sequences, with around 31% occurring only once. Time point described: before trial treatment. This specimen consisted of PBMCs, obtained before treatment. The origin of the receptors is a female donor with ovarian cancer.

This clonotype came up many times. The rearrangement uses TRBV30 and TRBJ1-1, with TRBD1 identical over 7 bases. V lost 5 bases to trimming and J lost 1 base; unmatched junction nucleotides: 7. This CDR3 comprises 14 residues. Per the germline V gene, CDR1 is GTSNPN and CDR2 is SVGIG (reference sequence). CDR3 region: CAWATGQPNTEAFF. The CDR3 DNA follows: TGTGCCTGGGCTACGGGACAGCCGAACACTGAAGCTTTCTTT. The full variable domain, with the rest looked up from reference TRBV30 and TRBJ1-1, is SQTIHQWPATLVQPVGSPLSLECTVEGTSNPNLYWYRQAAGRGLQLLFYSVGIGQISSEVPQNLSASRPQDRQFILSSKKLLLSDSGFYLCAWATGQPNTEAFFGQGTRLTVV.

This clonotype occurred many times. The rearrangement joins TRBV20-1 to TRBJ2-4, with 9 positions matching TRBD2. V lost 6 bases to trimming and J lost 4 bases; unmatched junction nucleotides: 4. The germline CDR1 and CDR2 sequences are DFQATT and SNEGSKA (reference sequence). The CDR3 extends over 13 amino acids. CDR3 sequence reads: CSAETSGKNIQYF. Written as DNA, the CDR3 is TGCAGTGCAGAGACTAGCGGAAAAAACATTCAGTACTTC.

In regard to this clonotype: The DNA is left out, because the CDR3 cannot be placed on it with certainty; the CDR3 is given as TCRdb lists it. The V call is TRBV5-1, the J call TRBJ2-2; TRBD1, as called in the table, went unchecked against the DNA. CDR1 is SGHRS, CDR2 YFSETQ, per germline. The CDR3 totals 16 residues, both ends included. The chain's CDR3 is CASSKRTGETGELFFF.

The chain is built from TRBV27 and TRBJ1-5; the D is unclear. V lost 7 bases and J 7 bases, leaving 11 bases between the germline ends. The CDR3 has 12 residues. CDR1 is MNHEY, CDR2 SMNVEV, per germline (reference sequence). For the CDR3, the DNA is TGTGCCAGCACGTCCGGCACCCAGCCCCAGCATTTT. Translated, it gives CASTSGTQPQHF.

This chain uses TRBV6-1 with TRBJ1-5; 8 positions match TRBD1. Germline CDR1 is MNHNS and CDR2 is SASEGT. V lost 7 bases to trimming and J lost 2 bases; unmatched junction nucleotides: 4. This CDR3 has 14 amino acids. The CDR3, as DNA: TGTGCCAGCACCAGGGGACAGGGCAATCAGCCCCAGCATTTT. It encodes CASTRGQGNQPQHF.

V and J are TRBV5-6 and TRBJ2-7; 12 nucleotides align to TRBD2. With 0 bases clipped from V and 2 bases from J, the junction kept 6 bases outside the gene matches. The CDR3 runs 17 residues. Germline CDR1 reads SGHDT; CDR2 reads YYEEEE. CDR3 region: CASSLELAGGSTYEQYF. CDR3 DNA: TGTGCCAGCAGCTTGGAACTAGCGGGAGGCTCTACCTACGAGCAGTACTTC.

Only one count was recorded for this clonotype. J is TRBJ2-5 and V is TRBV20-1, with 7 bases fitting TRBD2. The germline gives CDR1 DFQATT, CDR2 SNEGSKA (reference sequence). The CDR3 extends over 13 amino acids. The V segment lost 3 bases and the J segment 1 base; nucleotides outside the gene matches: 2. CDR3 DNA: TGCAGTGCTAGTGTAGCGGGCCAAGAGACCCAGTACTTC. Its protein is CSASVAGQETQYF.

This clonotype was detected ten times or more. The chain combines TRBV12-3 or TRBV12-4 with TRBJ2-7; D ambiguous. This CDR3 has 16 residues. V gave up 0 bases and J gave up 1 base, with 13 bases separating them. CDR3 in DNA: TGTGCCAGCAGTTTAGCGGTTGGAACTGGGTCCTACGAGCAGTACTTC. Translation: CASSLAVGTGSYEQYF.